The T cell receptor (beta chain) under discussion was sequenced for a study of CD8+ T cells in alopecia areata. J was trimmed by 4 bases and V by 6 bases; bases with no gene match: 3. The CDR3 spans 13 residues. Germline V CDR1 and CDR2: SGHTA, FQGTGA. This clone was seen more than once but under ten times. The sample's treatment: oral pan-JAK inhibitor, 5-10 mg twice daily. TCR sequencing used cDNA made by reverse transcription of extracted RNA. Profiling relied on immunoSEQ multiplex PCR, and the TCRdb table lists in-frame clones only, not all of them. The sample carries about 300,000 clones, roughly 64% recorded once.

The chain links TRBV7-3 to TRBJ2-7, with 10 nucleotides matching TRBD2. Material: CD4+ T cells sorted from blood, obtained at week 24, from a patient treated with tofacitinib. The clonotype was recovered from a human donor with alopecia areata. The CDR3, as DNA: TGTGCCAGCAGTGCTAGCGGGGGTTACGAGCAGTACTTC. Its translation: CASSASGGYEQYF.